This is a list of T cell receptor beta chains from one sample in a study of blood T cell repertoires in COVID-19. TCRdb's table, derived via immunoSEQ multiplex PCR, lists solely in-frame clones and lacks some. The sample carries over 50,000 clones, about 88% recorded once. The sequenced material came from peripheral blood. All receptors derive from a human donor in a cohort sampled during active COVID-19. The conserved cysteine and the conserved F or W are not part of the CDR3 here. Each record gives: V gene, CDR3 length, J gene, CDR3 protein.

TRBV30	13	TRBJ2-1	AWSPSAGPYNEQF
TRBV29-1	11	TRBJ1-2	SVSQTAGYGYT
TRBV19	12	TRBJ1-2	ASRPGQGDYGYT
TRBV5-1	11	TRBJ2-1	ASSLDDPGEQF
TRBV7-8	13	TRBJ1-5	ASSLAEGGNQPQH
TRBV29-1	13	TRBJ2-1	SVDEPSGRYNEQF
TRBV19	11	TRBJ2-1	ASSDGGNNEQF
TRBV7-9	12	TRBJ1-6	ASSLGGGGSPLH
TRBV5-1	13	TRBJ1-6	ASSRTGAYNSPLH
TRBV3-1/TRBV3-2	12	TRBJ1-1	ASSHRGRVYEAF
TRBV5-4	13	TRBJ2-5	ASSNPGQSQETQY
TRBV18	14	TRBJ2-3	ASSPLAGGASDTQY
TRBV5-5	10	TRBJ2-7	ASSLTDYEQY
TRBV14	13	TRBJ2-7	ASSQKIAGPYEQY
TRBV7-9	12	TRBJ1-3	ASSPTGTGNTIY
TRBV27	14	TRBJ2-7	ASSLVLAGGANEQY
TRBV29-1	12	TRBJ1-1	SVVETGGSGAAF
TRBV30	12	TRBJ2-2	AWSVTGVAGELF
TRBV11-2	8	TRBJ2-7	ASSHYEQY
TRBV7-9	14	TRBJ1-1	ASSRWTGGRGTEAF
TRBV10-3	12	TRBJ2-3	ATASGGGTDTQY
TRBV27	13	TRBJ2-7	ASNARRGGSYEQY
TRBV28	12	TRBJ2-7	ASSLGTRSYEQY
TRBV11-3	12	TRBJ2-1	ASSSTSGTNEQF
TRBV11-2	13	TRBJ2-5	ASTRGSLGGETQY
TRBV6-5	13	TRBJ2-7	ASSYLPGQGREQY
TRBV9	13	TRBJ2-3	ASSVGLAGVHTQY